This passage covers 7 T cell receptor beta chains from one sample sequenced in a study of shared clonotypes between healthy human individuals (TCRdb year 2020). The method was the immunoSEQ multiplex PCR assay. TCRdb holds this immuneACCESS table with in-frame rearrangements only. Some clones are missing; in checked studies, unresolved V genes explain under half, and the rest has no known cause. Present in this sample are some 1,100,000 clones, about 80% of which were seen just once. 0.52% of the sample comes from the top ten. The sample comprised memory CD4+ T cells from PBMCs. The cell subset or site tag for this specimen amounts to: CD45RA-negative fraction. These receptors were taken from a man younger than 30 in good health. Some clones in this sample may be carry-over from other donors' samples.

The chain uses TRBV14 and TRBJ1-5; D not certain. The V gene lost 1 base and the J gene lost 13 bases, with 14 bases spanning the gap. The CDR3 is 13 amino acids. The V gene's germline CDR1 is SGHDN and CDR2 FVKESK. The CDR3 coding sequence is TGTGCCAGCAGCCAAGGCAAGCAGGCTTTGCAGCATTTT. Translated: CASSQGKQALQHF.

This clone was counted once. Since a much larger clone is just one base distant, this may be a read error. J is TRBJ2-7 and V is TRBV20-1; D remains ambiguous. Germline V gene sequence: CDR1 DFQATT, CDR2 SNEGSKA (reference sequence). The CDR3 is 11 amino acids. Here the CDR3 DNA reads TGCAGTGCTAGGGCGGCCTACGAGCGGTACTTC. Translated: CSARAAYERYF.

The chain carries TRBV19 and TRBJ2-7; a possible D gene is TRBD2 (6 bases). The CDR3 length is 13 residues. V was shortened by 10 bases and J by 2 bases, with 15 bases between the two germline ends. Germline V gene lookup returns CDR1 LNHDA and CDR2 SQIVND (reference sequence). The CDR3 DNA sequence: TGTGCCATTTATCTAGCGACTACCTACGAGCAGTACTTC. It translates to CAIYLATTYEQYF. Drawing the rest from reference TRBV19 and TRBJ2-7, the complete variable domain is DGGITQSPKYLFRKEGQNVTLSCEQNLNHDAMYWYRQDPGQGLRLIYYSQIVNDFQKGDIAEGYSVSREKKESFPLTVTSAQKNPTAFYLCAIYLATTYEQYFGPGTRLTVT.

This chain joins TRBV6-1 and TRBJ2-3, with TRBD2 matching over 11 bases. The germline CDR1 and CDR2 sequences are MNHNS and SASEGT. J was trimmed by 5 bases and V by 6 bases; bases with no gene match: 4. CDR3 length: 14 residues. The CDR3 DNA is TGTGCCAGCAGCAGGACTAGCGGGCAAGATACGCAGTATTTT. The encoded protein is CASSRTSGQDTQYF.

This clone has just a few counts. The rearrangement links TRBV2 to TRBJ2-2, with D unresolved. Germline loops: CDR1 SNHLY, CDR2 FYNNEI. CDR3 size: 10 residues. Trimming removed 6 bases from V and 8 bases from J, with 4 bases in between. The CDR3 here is CASRLGELFF. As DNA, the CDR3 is TGTGCCAGCAGGTTGGGGGAGCTGTTTTTT.

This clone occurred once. The CDR3 reads CASSSLPGQSSYNEQFF. The CDR3 DNA is TGTGCCAGCAGCTCCTTACCGGGACAGAGCTCCTACAATGAGCAGTTCTTC. J is TRBJ2-1 and V is TRBV7-2, with 7 bases aligning to TRBD1. The CDR3 is made up of 17 amino acids. CDR1 is SGHTA and CDR2 is FQGNSA in the germline V gene. V gave up 4 bases and J gave up 0 bases; unmatched junction bases: 9.

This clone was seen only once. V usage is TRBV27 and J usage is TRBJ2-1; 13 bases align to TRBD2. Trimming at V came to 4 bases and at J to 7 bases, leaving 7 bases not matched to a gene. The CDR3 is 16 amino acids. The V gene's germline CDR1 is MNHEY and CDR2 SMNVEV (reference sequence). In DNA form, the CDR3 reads TGTGCCAGCAGTTACTCCGGGACTAGCGGGAAGAATGAGCAGTTCTTC. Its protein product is CASSYSGTSGKNEQFF.